This TCR beta chain was found in a study of blood T cell repertoires in COVID-19. About the research overall: The samples span acute and convalescent COVID-19 from the United States, Italy and Spain. Sources were T cells, B-cell-depleted T cells, or PBMCs; the material itself was cDNA or gDNA.

The ends lost 3 bases at V and 4 bases at J; junction bases unmatched: 4. The germline CDR1 and CDR2 sequences are MNHEY and SMNVEV (reference sequence). The CDR3 consists of 14 residues. In the authors' methods: How many nucleated cells were present was estimated from reference gene primer amplification. The table came from immunoSEQ multiplex PCR; TCRdb's copy has only in-frame clones and leaves some out. That table supplies the V and J calls and clone size; D and trimming were determined from the DNA. The top ten hold roughly 29% of the sample, which has 100,000 to 110,000 clones, about 77% seen once.

The J gene is TRBJ1-1, the V gene TRBV27; 8 bases are a match to TRBD1. This TCR was recovered from a man aged 65 to 85 with active or convalescent COVID-19. The material sequenced was peripheral blood. DNA for the CDR3: TGTGCCAGCAGTTTGACAGGGGTCCCCACTGAAGCTTTCTTT. As protein: CASSLTGVPTEAFF.